Sequencing of this TCR beta chain was carried out in a study of shared clonotypes between healthy human individuals. The study's findings and limits: Against clonotypes common to all four donors, non-shared ones had lower generation probabilities.

CDR3 length equals 15 residues. Trimming cost V 5 bases and J 4 bases, with 15 bases left between them. Germline V gives CDR1 SGHAT, CDR2 FQNNGV. The table came from immunoSEQ multiplex PCR; TCRdb's copy has only in-frame clones and leaves some out. The sample consists of a few million clones, over 85% of them appearing once. Worth noting for this clone: Antigen specificity is unknown.

The clonotype comes from a man younger than 30 in good health. V and J are TRBV11-2 and TRBJ2-1; TRBD1 is a possible D gene (5 bases). The sample taken for sequencing was naive CD4+ T cells sorted from blood. Regarding subset: CD45RA+ positively selected. The CDR3 DNA sequence: TGTGCCAGCAGCCATGGGGCGGACCGATACAATGAGCAGTTCTTC. Its protein is CASSHGADRYNEQFF. Full variable domain (rest looked up from reference TRBV11-2 and TRBJ2-1): EAGVAQSPRYKIIEKRQSVAFWCNPISGHATLYWYQQILGQGPKLLIQFQNNGVVDDSQLPKDRFSAERLKGVDSTLKIQPAKLEDSAVYLCASSHGADRYNEQFFGPGTRLTVL.